The clone carrying this TCR beta chain was detected many times. HTBI primers from iRepertoire and Arm-PCR of CDR3 regions yielded the TCR beta libraries. TCRdb ran MiXCR on the multiplex PCR reads and lists one entry per CDR3 protein. This sample has hundreds of thousands of distinct CDR3 sequences, with roughly 14% found just once. As for time point: newly diagnosed GD, antithyroid drugs for less than 3 months. PBMC-derived RNA was used for the TCR library. These data originate in a study of regulatory T cells in long-lasting Graves disease. CDR3 length: 15 amino acids. Per germline, CDR1 GTSNPN and CDR2 SVGIG (reference sequence). The ends were cut back, 3 bases at V and 4 bases at J, with 17 bases in the middle. The same data also went into a second study, on T cells in Graves' hyperthyroidism and ophthalmopathy.

V is TRBV30 and J is TRBJ2-3; possible D gene TRBD2, 5 bases. The sequencing used peripheral blood mononuclear cells (PBMCs), collected at new diagnosis, from a patient treated with antithyroid drugs. This receptor was taken from a man aged 25 to 40 with Graves disease. CDR3 protein: CAWSRWGTRADTQYF. As DNA, the CDR3 is TGTGCCTGGAGCCGCTGGGGAACGCGGGCAGATACGCAGTATTTT. Full variable domain (rest looked up from reference TRBV30 and TRBJ2-3): SQTIHQWPATLVQPVGSPLSLECTVEGTSNPNLYWYRQAAGRGLQLLFYSVGIGQISSEVPQNLSASRPQDRQFILSSKKLLLSDSGFYLCAWSRWGTRADTQYFGPGTRLTVL.